Listed below are T cell receptor beta chains from one sample, sequenced in a study of T cell responses to AZD1222 COVID-19 vaccine. Sequenced by immunoSEQ multiplex PCR; TCRdb stores in-frame clones only, minus some. The sample records 150,000 to 200,000 clones, approximately 86% being singletons. The sample consisted of peripheral blood, taken 28 days after the second AZD1222 dose. These receptors all stem from an adult who received the AZD1222 COVID-19 vaccine. CDR3s include the opening cysteine and the closing phenylalanine or tryptophan.

j_call | v_call | cdr3_aa
TRBJ2-1 | TRBV5-1 | CASSPGSGYNEQFF
TRBJ2-1 | TRBV6-5 | CASSPGTGRVNEQFF
TRBJ2-3 | TRBV7-3 | CASSRGGAGDTDTQYF
TRBJ1-2 | TRBV27 | CASRGLGNYGYTF
TRBJ1-1 | TRBV3-1/TRBV3-2 | CASSQDPRTGAFF
TRBJ1-1 | TRBV7-9 | CASSLDYTEAFF
TRBJ2-7 | TRBV5-1 | CASSLSGADEQYF
TRBJ2-7 | TRBV7-2 | CASSRGSEQYF
TRBJ2-1 | TRBV13 | CASSSRGNEQFF
TRBJ2-3 | TRBV7-6 | CASSLALAGGTDTQYF
TRBJ2-7 | TRBV6-6 | CASSERQGSLYEQYF
TRBJ2-1 | TRBV5-4 | CASSPRWGAGDEQFF
TRBJ1-6 | TRBV6-2/TRBV6-3 | CASSYPGTGVGNSPLHF
TRBJ1-2 | TRBV5-4 | CASSPTGGNYGYTF
TRBJ1-5 | TRBV19 | CASSPLGGASNQPQHF
TRBJ2-1 | TRBV5-1 | CASTKVGLAGGASYNEQFF
TRBJ2-3 | TRBV6-4 | CASSRNGLAGSGSTDTQYF
TRBJ2-6 | TRBV9 | CASSVGFSGANVLTF
TRBJ2-2 | TRBV6-2/TRBV6-3 | CASSPIKPEGNTGELFF
TRBJ2-3 | TRBV5-1 | CASSQEGGADSDTQYF
TRBJ1-1 | TRBV6-2/TRBV6-3 | CASSLDRDRGKDTEAFF
TRBJ2-2 | TRBV10-1 | CASSESGGELFF
TRBJ2-7 | TRBV6-1 | CASSEVRLAGGLGEQYF
TRBJ2-7 | TRBV7-2 | CASSLAGTGDEQYF
TRBJ2-2 | TRBV11-1 | CASSLGGPNTGELFF
TRBJ2-5 | TRBV12-3/TRBV12-4 | CASSLTQETQYF
TRBJ2-3 | TRBV4-2 | CASSQDTASALTDTQYF
TRBJ1-4 | TRBV5-1 | CASSIGTANEKLFF
TRBJ2-5 | TRBV6-1 | CASSELRTGETQYF
TRBJ2-5 | TRBV11-3 | CASSLGRRGETQYF
TRBJ2-1 | TRBV5-4 | CASSLGLAGAEQFF
TRBJ1-2 | TRBV7-6 | CASSPFGGQGVIYYGYTF
TRBJ1-1 | TRBV6-5 | CASSYGQGGTEAFF
TRBJ2-4 | TRBV7-2 | CASSPPRDRGANIQYF
TRBJ1-5 | TRBV12-5 | CASGLVHVPQHF
TRBJ1-6 | TRBV20-1 | CSASFQGAAYNSPLHF
TRBJ2-7 | TRBV18 | CASSPRGGLSSYEQYF
TRBJ1-2 | TRBV6-5 | CASKEGTGGGYTF
TRBJ2-7 | TRBV4-3 | CASSQDRGEQYF
TRBJ1-2 | TRBV6-2/TRBV6-3 | CASSSLASSYTF
TRBJ1-6 | TRBV6-1 | CASSALGRGLDSPLHF
TRBJ1-4 | TRBV10-3 | CAISDGQLNEKLFF
TRBJ2-7 | TRBV11-3 | CASSPSGGSYEQYF
TRBJ2-7 | TRBV4-1 | CASSPYAGQAYEQYF
TRBJ1-1 | TRBV9 | CASTPRDMNTEAFF
TRBJ2-7 | TRBV29-1 | CSVEVSTGLFYEQYF
TRBJ2-1 | TRBV12-3/TRBV12-4 | CASSIIGNNEQFF
TRBJ2-1 | TRBV7-3 | CASSLSLSGEQFF
TRBJ2-1 | TRBV30 | CAWRDAGTGRGEQFF
TRBJ1-2 | TRBV28 | CASAAGGRGASYTF